This T cell receptor beta chain appears in the sequencing data of a study of cytomegalovirus exposure and HLA in healthy donors. Germline V gene sequence: CDR1 ENHRY, CDR2 SYGVKD. The CDR3 consists of 17 residues. Trimming pared 3 bases from V and 2 bases from J, leaving 18 bases between. The PCR was carried out with 60 Vbeta primers and 13 Jbeta primers. Sequencing used immunoSEQ multiplex PCR; TCRdb keeps in-frame clones, though not all of them. This table holds roughly 190,000 clones. The chain employs TRBV10-3 and TRBJ2-3; a weak D match, TRBD2 (6 bases). The clonotype originates from a man aged 25 to 40 in good health and CMV-seronegative. The sample consisted of PBMCs. The CDR3 loop reads CAISEQKMGGYTDTQYF. The CDR3 bases are TGTGCCATCAGTGAACAGAAGATGGGGGGATACACAGATACGCAGTATTTT.